These 15 T cell receptor beta chains came from one sample sequenced in a study of blood T cell repertoires in COVID-19. TCRdb's copy holds only in-frame clones and misses some; the assay was immunoSEQ multiplex PCR. The sample holds about 200,000 clones; 70% to 90% are singletons and the top ten take 8.5% to 12%. Input material: peripheral blood. Every receptor here comes from a woman older than 75 with acute or convalescent COVID-19.

The chain links TRBV11-3 to TRBJ1-4; no firm D call. Germline V CDR1 and CDR2: SGHNT, YENEEA. CDR3 size: 15 residues. The V end lost 0 bases, the J end lost 7 bases, and 12 bases lay between the germline ends. This CDR3 reads CASSLDGGRGEKLFF. CDR3 DNA sequence: TGTGCCAGCAGCTTAGACGGTGGAAGAGGTGAAAAACTGTTTTTT. Based on the CDR3 plus reference TRBV11-3 and TRBJ1-4, the full variable domain is EAGVVQSPRYKIIEKKQPVAFWCNPISGHNTLYWYLQNLGQGPELLIRYENEEAVDDSQLPKDRFSAERLKGVDSTLKIQPAELGDSAVYLCASSLDGGRGEKLFFGSGTQLSVL.

V and J are TRBV6-2 or TRBV6-3 and TRBJ2-1, with 10 bases lining up with TRBD2. The germline V gene has CDR1 MNHEY and CDR2 SVGEGT. Trimming took 4 bases from V and 2 from J; bases not matched to a gene: 2. CDR3 length: 15 residues. CDR3 sequence (DNA): TGTGCCAGCAGTTTTAGCGGGGGGACCTACAATGAGCAGTTCTTC. Translated: CASSFSGGTYNEQFF.

The rearrangement links TRBV28 to TRBJ2-2; tentative D call: TRBD1 (5 bases). Germline CDR1 and CDR2: MDHEN and SYDVKM. Trimming left V 9 bases short and J 2 bases short, with 13 bases between. The CDR3 totals 14 residues. This CDR3 is CASLKTVNTGELFF. CDR3 nucleotide sequence: TGTGCCAGTTTAAAGACAGTAAACACCGGGGAGCTGTTTTTT.

This chain connects TRBV24-1 to TRBJ2-3; 14 nucleotides match TRBD2. From germline, CDR1 is KGHDR and CDR2 SFDVKD. The CDR3 has 17 amino acids. V was pared by 3 bases and J by 6 bases, with 7 bases of the junction left unmatched. The CDR3 nucleotides read TGTGCCACCAGTGATCTCGCCGGGACTAGCGGGAGTGATACGCAGTATTTT. Protein product: CATSDLAGTSGSDTQYF.

This chain links TRBV5-4 with TRBJ1-2; 7 bases align to TRBD1. This CDR3 is 16 amino acids long. V lost 4 bases, J lost 4 bases, and 13 bases stayed unmatched. CDR1 is SGHNT, CDR2 YYREEE, per germline (reference sequence). The CDR3 nucleotides read TGTGCCAGCAGCCTCCGGGACAGAAGGCCCGGCTATGGCTACACCTTC. Translated, it gives CASSLRDRRPGYGYTF.

This clone came up a few times. This sequence joins TRBV7-2 and TRBJ1-2; 9 bases align to TRBD1. Losses at the gene ends were 5 bases for V and 7 bases for J; bases not matched to a gene: 8. Germline loops: CDR1 SGHTA, CDR2 FQGNSA. This CDR3 spans 14 amino acids. The CDR3 bases are TGTGCCAGCAGCGCACGGGGACAGGGTCTTGGCTACACCTTC. Protein: CASSARGQGLGYTF.

The J gene is TRBJ2-7, the V gene TRBV11-2; 7 bases agree with TRBD1. V dropped 4 bases and J dropped 6; count of bases not matched to a gene: 9. The germline gives CDR1 SGHAT, CDR2 FQNNGV. The CDR3 is 14 residues long. CDR3 sequence reads: CASSSRQGGSEQYF. Here the CDR3 DNA reads TGTGCCAGCAGCTCCAGACAGGGTGGGAGCGAGCAGTACTTC. Full variable domain (rest looked up from reference TRBV11-2 and TRBJ2-7): EAGVAQSPRYKIIEKRQSVAFWCNPISGHATLYWYQQILGQGPKLLIQFQNNGVVDDSQLPKDRFSAERLKGVDSTLKIQPAKLEDSAVYLCASSSRQGGSEQYFGPGTRLTVT.

The rearrangement uses TRBV19 and TRBJ1-3; no reliable D call. CDR3 length: 21 residues. Germline values: CDR1 LNHDA, CDR2 SQIVND (reference sequence). The V end lost 4 bases, the J end lost 3 bases, and 31 bases lay between the germline ends. The CDR3 bases are TGTGCCAGTAGTACAGGATCCCTTTCGACATGGGCAGTTCCCTTTGGAAACACCATATATTTT. Translated: CASSTGSLSTWAVPFGNTIYF.

This sequence joins TRBV7-2 and TRBJ1-4; the D is unclear. V was shortened by 3 bases and J by 0 bases, with 11 bases between the two germline ends. This CDR3 comprises 16 residues. Germline-derived CDR1 and CDR2 are SGHTA and FQGNSA. CDR3 nucleotides: TGTGCCAGCAGCTTGTCACAGATTTCAACTAATGAAAAACTGTTTTTT. Amino acids: CASSLSQISTNEKLFF.

The rearrangement joins TRBV7-9 to TRBJ2-1, with D perhaps TRBD1 (6 bases). This CDR3 has 15 residues. The germline gives CDR1 SEHNR, CDR2 FQNEAQ (reference sequence). The V end lost 11 bases, the J end lost 5 bases, and 22 bases lay between the germline ends. The CDR3 spells CAGSDSLIGDNEQFF. DNA of the CDR3: TGTGCCGGATCGGACAGCCTAATAGGGGACAATGAGCAGTTCTTC.

The chain is built from TRBV1 and TRBJ2-1; no check of the table's D call, TRBD2, against the DNA was made. TRBV1 constitutes a pseudogene. CDR3 length: 18 amino acids. CDR3 amino acids: CTSSQDRLARTSYNEQFF. The CDR3 DNA is TGCACCAGCAGCCAAGATAGGCTAGCGCGAACCTCCTACAATGAGCAGTTCTTC.

The chain combines TRBV11-3 with TRBJ2-3; D is undetermined. Germline V gives CDR1 SGHNT, CDR2 YENEEA. The V and J ends lost 0 bases and 0 bases respectively, with 7 bases between them. This CDR3 is 15 amino acids long. CDR3 region: CASSLEGISTDTQYF. DNA for the CDR3: TGTGCCAGCAGCTTAGAGGGCATAAGCACAGATACGCAGTATTTT.

This chain joins TRBV18 and TRBJ1-1, with D unclear. Germline V CDR1 and CDR2: KGHSH, LQKENI. The V end was cut by 6 bases, the J end by 5 bases, with 16 bases between. The CDR3 is 14 amino acids. In nucleotides, the CDR3 is TGTGCCAGCTCGCCCGGACTGGGGAGGACTGAAGCTTTCTTT. Amino acid sequence: CASSPGLGRTEAFF.

The chain employs TRBV7-2 and TRBJ2-2, with 7 bases fitting TRBD2. This CDR3 comprises 15 residues. Germline CDR1 reads SGHTA; CDR2 reads FQGNSA. J lost 4 bases, V lost 4 bases, and 6 bases had no gene match. This CDR3 reads CASSSPGLRTGELFF. In nucleotides, the CDR3 is TGTGCCAGCAGCTCTCCGGGACTACGCACCGGGGAGCTGTTTTTT.

The rearrangement joins TRBV30 to TRBJ1-2; the D gene is possibly TRBD1 (6 bases). Trimming stripped 3 bases from V and 4 bases from J, with 12 bases between. The CDR3 spans 13 residues. Germline V gene lookup returns CDR1 GTSNPN and CDR2 SVGIG (reference sequence). The CDR3 sequence: CAWSQQGPYGYTF. CDR3 in DNA: TGTGCCTGGAGCCAACAGGGCCCCTATGGCTACACCTTC.